The 4 T cell receptor beta chains below come from one sample, sequenced in a study of blood T cells in healthy people across ages. Using a J-beta primer mix together with a sample-barcoded 5' primer, a second PCR was run for roughly 7 to 11 cycles. TCRdb recomputed calls from the 5' RACE reads with MiXCR, one row per CDR3 protein. Of 980,000 or so distinct CDR3 sequences detected, about 44% appear once; the ten largest clones hold about an eighth. Sequenced material: blood. These TCRs come from a man aged 25-45 years in good health.

The CDR3 sequence: CASSPAVPRGTQYF. CDR3 in DNA: TGTGCCAGCAGCCCAGCGGTCCCCAGGGGTACGCAGTATTTT. The chain combines TRBV3-1 with TRBJ2-3; the D gene is possibly TRBD1 (6 bases). V lost 4 bases and J lost 8, with 16 bases in between. Looked up from germline, CDR1 is LGHDT and CDR2 is YNNKEL (reference sequence). This CDR3 region has 14 residues.

The rearrangement joins TRBV7-2 to TRBJ2-3; TRBD2 matches 10 bases. The trim removed 0 bases at V and 5 bases at J, leaving 8 bases unmatched. CDR3 length: 17 residues. The V gene's germline CDR1 is SGHTA and CDR2 FQGNSA. The CDR3, as DNA: TGTGCCAGCAGCTTAGCCAGCGGGGGGGCCGAGAAAGATACGCAGTATTTT. It yields the protein CASSLASGGAEKDTQYF.

The CDR3 bases are TGCGCCAGCAGCCTGTATGCTGGCTCCTACGAGCAGTACTTC. It codes for CASSLYAGSYEQYF. This chain joins TRBV5-1 and TRBJ2-7; D is unresolved. V lost 4 bases and J lost 0, with 11 bases in between. Germline loops: CDR1 SGHRS, CDR2 YFSETQ. CDR3 size: 14 residues.

This chain connects TRBV3-1 to TRBJ1-2, with D possibly matching TRBD1 (5 bases). The V end lost 4 bases, the J end lost 5 bases, and 20 bases lay between the germline ends. This CDR3 is 16 amino acids long. The germline CDR1 and CDR2 sequences are LGHDT and YNNKEL (reference sequence). Written as DNA, the CDR3 is TGTGCCAGCAGCCTTGGCTGGGACGGCCGCAAATATGGCTACACCTTC. Translating it yields CASSLGWDGRKYGYTF.